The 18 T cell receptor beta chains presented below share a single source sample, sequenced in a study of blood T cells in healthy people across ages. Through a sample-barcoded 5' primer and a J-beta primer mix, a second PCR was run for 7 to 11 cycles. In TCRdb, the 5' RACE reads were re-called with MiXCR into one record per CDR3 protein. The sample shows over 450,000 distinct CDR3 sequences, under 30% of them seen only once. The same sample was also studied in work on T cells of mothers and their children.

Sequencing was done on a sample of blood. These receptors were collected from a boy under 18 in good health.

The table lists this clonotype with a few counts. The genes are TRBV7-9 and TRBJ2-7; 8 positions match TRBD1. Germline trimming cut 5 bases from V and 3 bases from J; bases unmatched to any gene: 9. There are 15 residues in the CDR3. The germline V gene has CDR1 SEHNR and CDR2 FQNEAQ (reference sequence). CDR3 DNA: TGTGCCAGCAGCACCGACAGGGGAGGACTCTACGAGCAGTACTTC. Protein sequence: CASSTDRGGLYEQYF.

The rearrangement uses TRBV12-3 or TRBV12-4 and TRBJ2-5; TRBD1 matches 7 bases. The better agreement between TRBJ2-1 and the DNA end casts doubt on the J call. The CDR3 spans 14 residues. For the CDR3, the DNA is TGTGCCAGCAGTTACACAGGGGTGAACAATGAGCAGTTCTTC. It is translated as CASSYTGVNNEQFF.

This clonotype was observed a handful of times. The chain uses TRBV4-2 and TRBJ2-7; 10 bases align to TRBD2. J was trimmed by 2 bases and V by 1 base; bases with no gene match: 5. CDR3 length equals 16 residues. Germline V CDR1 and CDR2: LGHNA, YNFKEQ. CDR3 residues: CASSQGDGLAAYEQYF. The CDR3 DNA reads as TGTGCCAGCAGCCAAGGGGATGGACTAGCGGCCTACGAGCAGTACTTC.

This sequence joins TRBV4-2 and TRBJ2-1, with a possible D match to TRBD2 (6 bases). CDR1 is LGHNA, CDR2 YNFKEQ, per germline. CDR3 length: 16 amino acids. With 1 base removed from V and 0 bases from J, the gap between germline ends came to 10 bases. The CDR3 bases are TGTGCCAGCAGCCAAGGCGGGGATTACTCCTACAATGAGCAGTTCTTC. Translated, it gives CASSQGGDYSYNEQFF.

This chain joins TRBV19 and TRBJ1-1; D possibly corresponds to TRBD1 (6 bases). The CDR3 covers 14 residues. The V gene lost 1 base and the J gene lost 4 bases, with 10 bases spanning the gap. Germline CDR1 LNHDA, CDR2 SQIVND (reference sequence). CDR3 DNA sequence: TGTGCCAGTAGTATAGGGGGGGCCCTCACTGAAGCTTTCTTT. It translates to CASSIGGALTEAFF. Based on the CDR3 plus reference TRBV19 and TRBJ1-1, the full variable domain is DGGITQSPKYLFRKEGQNVTLSCEQNLNHDAMYWYRQDPGQGLRLIYYSQIVNDFQKGDIAEGYSVSREKKESFPLTVTSAQKNPTAFYLCASSIGGALTEAFFGQGTRLTVV.

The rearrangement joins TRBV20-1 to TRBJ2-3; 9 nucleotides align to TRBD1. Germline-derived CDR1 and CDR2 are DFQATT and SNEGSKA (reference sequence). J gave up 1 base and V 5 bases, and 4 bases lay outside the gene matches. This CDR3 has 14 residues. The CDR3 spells CSALRQGGTDTQYF. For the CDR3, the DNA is TGCAGTGCTCTCCGACAGGGGGGCACAGATACGCAGTATTTT.

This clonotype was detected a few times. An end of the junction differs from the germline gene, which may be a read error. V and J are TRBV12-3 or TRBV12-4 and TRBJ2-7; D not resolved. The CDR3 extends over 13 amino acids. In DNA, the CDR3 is TGTGCCAGCAGTTTTTGGAACTCCTACGGGCAGTACTTC. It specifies CASSFWNSYGQYF.

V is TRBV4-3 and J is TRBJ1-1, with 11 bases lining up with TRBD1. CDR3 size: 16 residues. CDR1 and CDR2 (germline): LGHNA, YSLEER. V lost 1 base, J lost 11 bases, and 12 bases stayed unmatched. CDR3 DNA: TGCGCCAGCAGCCAAGCCACCGGGACAGGGGGTATGCGGGCTTTCTTT. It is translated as CASSQATGTGGMRAFF.

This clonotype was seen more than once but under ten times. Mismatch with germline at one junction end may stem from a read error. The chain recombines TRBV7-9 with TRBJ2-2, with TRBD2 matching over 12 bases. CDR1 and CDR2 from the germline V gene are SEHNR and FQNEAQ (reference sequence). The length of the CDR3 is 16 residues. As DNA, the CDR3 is TGTGCCGGCAGCCCCGGACTAGCGGGAATGGGCAGGGAGCTGTTTTTT. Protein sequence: CAGSPGLAGMGRELFF.

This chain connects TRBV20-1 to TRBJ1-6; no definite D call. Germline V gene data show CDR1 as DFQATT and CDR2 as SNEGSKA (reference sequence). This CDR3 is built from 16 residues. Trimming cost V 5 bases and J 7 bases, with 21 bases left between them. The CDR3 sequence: CSAGVRRVGKNSPLHF. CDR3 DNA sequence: TGCAGTGCTGGAGTCAGGCGGGTCGGAAAAAATTCACCCCTCCACTTT.

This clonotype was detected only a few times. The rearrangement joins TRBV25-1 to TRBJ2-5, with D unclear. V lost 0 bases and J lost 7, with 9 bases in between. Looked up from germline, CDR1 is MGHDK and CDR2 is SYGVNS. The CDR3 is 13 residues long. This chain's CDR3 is CASSEYAPATQYF. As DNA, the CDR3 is TGTGCCAGCAGTGAATACGCCCCCGCGACCCAGTACTTC. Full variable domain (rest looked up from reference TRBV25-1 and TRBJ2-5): EADIYQTPRYLVIGTGKKITLECSQTMGHDKMYWYQQDPGMELHLIHYSYGVNSTEKGDLSSESTVSRIRTEHFPLTLESARPSHTSQYLCASSEYAPATQYFGPGTRLLVL.

The CDR3 sequence is CASSPVQGVNYEQYF. The DNA of the CDR3 is TGTGCCAGCAGCCCGGTTCAGGGGGTAAACTACGAGCAGTACTTC. The chain recombines TRBV12-3 or TRBV12-4 with TRBJ2-7; 7 bases fit TRBD1. Unmatched junction bases numbered 11, after V lost 6 bases and J lost 3 bases. The CDR3 contains 15 residues.

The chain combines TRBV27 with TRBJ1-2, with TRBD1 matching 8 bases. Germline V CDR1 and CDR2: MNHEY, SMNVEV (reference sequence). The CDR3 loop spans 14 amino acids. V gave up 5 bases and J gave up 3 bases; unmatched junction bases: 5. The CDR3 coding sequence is TGTGCCAGCAGTATGCAGGGGGCCGACTATGGCTACACCTTC. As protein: CASSMQGADYGYTF.

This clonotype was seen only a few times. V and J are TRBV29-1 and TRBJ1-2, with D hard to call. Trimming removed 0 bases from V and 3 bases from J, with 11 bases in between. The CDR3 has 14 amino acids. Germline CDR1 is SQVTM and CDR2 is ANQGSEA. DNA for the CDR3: TGCAGCGTTGAAGAGGGCCGGGAGGACTATGGCTACACCTTC. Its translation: CSVEEGREDYGYTF.

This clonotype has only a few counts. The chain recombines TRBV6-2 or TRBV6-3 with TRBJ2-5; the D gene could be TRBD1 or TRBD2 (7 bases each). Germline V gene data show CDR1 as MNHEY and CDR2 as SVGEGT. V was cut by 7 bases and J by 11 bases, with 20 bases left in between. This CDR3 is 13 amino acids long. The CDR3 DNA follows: TGTGCCAGCACCAGCGGGACAGAGGGTTGGCAGTACTTC. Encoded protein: CASTSGTEGWQYF.

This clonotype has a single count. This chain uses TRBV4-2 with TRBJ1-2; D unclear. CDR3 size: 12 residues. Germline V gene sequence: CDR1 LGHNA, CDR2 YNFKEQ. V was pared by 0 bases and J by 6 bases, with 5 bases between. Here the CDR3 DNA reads TGTGCCAGCAGCCAAGATCAGAATGGCTACACCTTC. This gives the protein CASSQDQNGYTF.

The CDR3 is CASSPQVGFQETQYF. DNA for the CDR3: TGTGCCAGCTCACCCCAGGTTGGGTTTCAAGAGACCCAGTACTTC. The chain has TRBV18 and TRBJ2-1; D is undetermined. Near its end, the DNA agrees better with TRBJ2-5, so the J call may be wrong. Germline values: CDR1 KGHSH, CDR2 LQKENI. The length of the CDR3 is 15 residues.

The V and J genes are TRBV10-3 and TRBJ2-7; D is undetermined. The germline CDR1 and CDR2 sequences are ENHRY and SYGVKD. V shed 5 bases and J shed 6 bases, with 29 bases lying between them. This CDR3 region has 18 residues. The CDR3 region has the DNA TGTGCCATCAGTCGGTATAAGTTAGCATTGGTTCCCTTACTCGAGCAGTACTTC. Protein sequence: CAISRYKLALVPLLEQYF.